This T cell receptor beta chain appears in the sequencing data of a study of cytomegalovirus exposure and HLA in healthy donors. Looking at the study overall: In terms of ancestry, the Caucasian-associated cluster contained 81% of the roughly 360 genotyped donors.

This PCR relied on a set of 60 Vbeta primers and 13 Jbeta primers. Repertoires were generated with immunoSEQ multiplex PCR, while TCRdb's copy carries only in-frame clones and drops some. Reported are over 75,000 clones; the ten largest clones contain 5.5%. Points from the study as a whole: In vitro checks showed that a few CMV-associated chains really do target CMV antigens. After further analysis at a later stage, roughly 16,000 TCR beta sequences were associated with HLA alleles at 0.05 false discovery rate. When analyzed later, a missense DCLRE1C variant was found to be linked to TCR beta V- and J-gene trimming.

The germline gives CDR1 MNHEY, CDR2 SMNVEV (reference sequence). CDR3 length equals 14 residues. The germline V and J ends were trimmed by 4 bases and 7 bases, with 14 bases remaining between them. Points on this clone: What it binds is not known.

V is TRBV27 and J is TRBJ1-5; possible D gene TRBD1, 5 bases. Sequencing was done on a sample of PBMCs. The receptor was isolated from a girl between 10 and 17 years old in good health and CMV-seropositive. The CDR3 DNA is TGTGCCAGCAGTTCCACCGGGGCGGGGCAGCCCCAGCATTTT. It codes for CASSSTGAGQPQHF.